Following are 20 T cell receptor beta chains from one sample sequenced in a study of identical twins. MiXCR was run by TCRdb on the 5' RACE reads, yielding one entry per CDR3 protein. The profile covers about 530,000 distinct CDR3 sequences, with 20% to 25% appearing a single time and approximately 0.52% taken by the ten largest. The same data also contributed to another study, on yellow fever vaccine responses in identical twins.

The sample was CD4+ T cells sorted from blood. The receptor source for this set is a woman aged 18-29 years in good health.

This clonotype was seen more than once but under ten times. This chain uses TRBV4-2 with TRBJ2-1; 7 bases fit TRBD1. The germline V gene has CDR1 LGHNA and CDR2 YNFKEQ. CDR3 length equals 17 residues. Unmatched junction bases numbered 8, after V lost 2 bases and J lost 1 base. Here the CDR3 DNA reads TGTGCCAGCAGCCAATTCCCGGCAGGGGGTTCCTACAATGAGCAGTTCTTC. Protein sequence: CASSQFPAGGSYNEQFF.

A remark on this clonotype: Relative to the germline gene, one junction end is altered; a read error may explain this. The V and J genes are TRBV7-2 and TRBJ1-6; D remains ambiguous. This CDR3 is built from 14 residues. Germline CDR1 SGHTA, CDR2 FQGNSA. CDR3 loop: CASTSSPAYSPLHF. The CDR3 DNA follows: TGTGCTAGCACCTCATCCCCCGCATATTCACCCCTCCACTTT. Filled out from reference TRBV7-2 and TRBJ1-6, the complete variable domain reads GAGVSQSPSNKVTEKGKDVELRCDPISGHTALYWYRQSLGQGLEFLIYFQGNSAPDKSGLPSDRFSAERTGGSVSTLTIQRTQQEDSAVYLCASTSSPAYSPLHFGNGTRLTVT.

The rearrangement links TRBV27 to TRBJ2-7, with 11 bases matching TRBD1. With V trimmed by 5 bases and J by 7 bases, 4 bases remained unmatched. The length of the CDR3 is 13 residues. Germline CDR1 and CDR2: MNHEY and SMNVEV (reference sequence). CDR3 sequence reads: CASSGDRGKEQYF. CDR3 nucleotides: TGTGCCAGCAGTGGGGACAGGGGGAAGGAGCAGTACTTC.

The chain uses TRBV18 and TRBJ1-4, with D unclear. This CDR3 contains 13 residues. Trimming cost V 6 bases and J 7 bases, with 12 bases left between them. CDR1 and CDR2 from the germline V gene are KGHSH and LQKENI. CDR3 loop: CASSPFRGEKLFF. CDR3 sequence (DNA): TGTGCCAGCTCGCCCTTCCGTGGTGAAAAACTGTTTTTT.

The chain is built from TRBV20-1 and TRBJ2-3; D is ambiguous. The germline V gene has CDR1 DFQATT and CDR2 SNEGSKA (reference sequence). Trimming removed 0 bases at V and 5 bases at J, with 15 bases between. The CDR3 sequence is 15 residues long. Here the CDR3 reads CSARDKLKSVDTQYF. CDR3 sequence (DNA): TGCAGTGCTAGAGATAAACTGAAAAGCGTAGATACGCAGTATTTT.

CDR3 residues: CASTGLAGTTDTQYF. The DNA for the CDR3 is TGTGCCAGTACAGGACTAGCGGGGACCACAGATACGCAGTATTTT. The chain couples TRBV19 to TRBJ2-3, with 12 bases fitting TRBD2. After removal of 7 bases from V and 2 bases from J, the junction contained 4 bases not matched to a gene. CDR1 and CDR2 from the germline V gene are LNHDA and SQIVND (reference sequence). There are 15 residues in the CDR3.

The chain recombines TRBV29-1 with TRBJ2-1, with D perhaps matching TRBD2 (6 bases). The ends were cut back, 4 bases at V and 9 bases at J, with 13 bases in the middle. The CDR3 length is 12 residues. Germline V gene lookup returns CDR1 SQVTM and CDR2 ANQGSEA. The chain's CDR3 is CSVGLVGFEQFF. The CDR3 coding sequence is TGCAGCGTTGGACTAGTGGGATTTGAGCAGTTCTTC.

This clonotype was picked up a small number of times. V gene TRBV7-9 combines with J gene TRBJ2-1; 10 bases line up with TRBD2. This CDR3 has 17 residues. Per germline, CDR1 SEHNR and CDR2 FQNEAQ (reference sequence). The junction had 10 bases not matched to a gene; V was cut back by 1 base and J by 7 bases. CDR3 in DNA: TGTGCCAGCAGCTTAGTAACTTCGACTAGCGGGCTAAATGAGCAGTTCTTC. It translates to CASSLVTSTSGLNEQFF.

The J gene is TRBJ2-7, the V gene TRBV24-1, with TRBD1 matching 8 bases. The CDR3 is made up of 15 amino acids. Losses at the gene ends were 3 bases for V and 0 bases for J; bases not matched to a gene: 3. The germline gives CDR1 KGHDR, CDR2 SFDVKD. The chain's CDR3 is CATSDGQGFSYEQYV. The CDR3 DNA sequence: TGTGCCACCAGTGATGGACAGGGTTTCTCCTACGAGCAGTACGTC.

This clonotype was detected many times. The rearrangement uses TRBV12-3 or TRBV12-4 and TRBJ1-1; 7 nucleotides match TRBD1. The CDR3 contains 11 residues. V trimming: 5 bases; J trimming: 13 bases; junction bases outside the gene matches: 7. The CDR3 here is CASSGDREGFF. The DNA of the CDR3 is TGTGCCAGCAGTGGCGACAGGGAGGGTTTCTTT.

The chain couples TRBV7-9 to TRBJ2-2, with 7 bases lining up with TRBD1. The CDR3 loop spans 15 amino acids. Germline V gives CDR1 SEHNR, CDR2 FQNEAQ (reference sequence). The V gene end was trimmed by 5 bases and the J gene end by 2 bases; junction bases not matched to a gene: 5. CDR3 bases: TGTGCCAGCAGCCGGGGACAGCCTAACACCGGGGAGCTGTTTTTT. It encodes CASSRGQPNTGELFF.

This clonotype was detected only a few times. The chain couples TRBV28 to TRBJ2-5; D possibly corresponds to TRBD2 (7 bases). The CDR3 is 15 residues long. With 5 bases removed from V and 5 bases from J, the gap between germline ends came to 18 bases. The germline gives CDR1 MDHEN, CDR2 SYDVKM. CDR3 protein: CASSPLEGGWETQYF. The CDR3 DNA reads TGTGCCAGCAGTCCTCTGGAGGGGGGGTGGGAGACCCAGTACTTC.

This clonotype has just a few counts. This chain links TRBV7-9 with TRBJ2-5; 13 bases are a match to TRBD2. The V and J ends lost 5 bases and 4 bases, in that order; junction bases with no gene match: 10. Germline CDR1 is SEHNR and CDR2 is FQNEAQ (reference sequence). There are 17 residues in the CDR3. Written as DNA, the CDR3 is TGTGCCAGCAGCCTCATAGAGGGACTAGCGGGAAGAGAGACCCAGTACTTC. It encodes CASSLIEGLAGRETQYF.

This sequence joins TRBV5-6 and TRBJ2-7; D tentatively fits TRBD1 or TRBD2 (5 bases each). V shed 0 bases and J shed 5 bases, with 12 bases lying between them. There are 14 residues in the CDR3. Per the germline V gene, CDR1 is SGHDT and CDR2 is YYEEEE. DNA for the CDR3: TGTGCCAGCAGCTTGGCCTTCGAGGGACACGAGCAGTACTTC. Translation: CASSLAFEGHEQYF.

This clonotype was counted a few times. The rearrangement links TRBV5-1 to TRBJ2-1; possible D gene TRBD1, 5 bases. CDR3 length: 16 residues. The germline V gene encodes CDR1 SGHRS and CDR2 YFSETQ. The ends were cut back, 5 bases at V and 6 bases at J, with 21 bases in the middle. CDR3: CASRPAGIETTNEQFF. CDR3 nucleotides: TGCGCCAGCAGACCCGCAGGGATCGAGACGACCAATGAGCAGTTCTTC.

In nucleotides, the CDR3 is TGTGCCAGCAGTTTATCTCCCTCTAGCTCCTACAATGAGCAGTTCTTC. Its translation: CASSLSPSSSYNEQFF. The chain employs TRBV27 and TRBJ2-1; D unclear. Germline V gives CDR1 MNHEY, CDR2 SMNVEV (reference sequence). CDR3 length equals 16 residues. V was clipped by 0 bases and J by 0 bases, with 9 bases between them.

The V and J genes are TRBV9 and TRBJ1-1; D is unresolved. V lost 4 bases and J 6 bases, leaving 13 bases between the germline ends. The germline V gene has CDR1 SGDLS and CDR2 YYNGEE. The CDR3 has 13 residues. CDR3 protein: CASSPPLRAEAFF. CDR3 nucleotides: TGTGCCAGCAGCCCCCCCCTGCGGGCTGAAGCTTTCTTT.

The CDR3 sequence is CASSPEGTSGYNEQFF. The CDR3 nucleotides are TGCGCCAGCAGCCCTGAAGGGACTAGCGGCTACAATGAGCAGTTCTTC. The genes are TRBV5-1 and TRBJ2-1; 11 bases line up with TRBD2. J was trimmed by 3 bases and V by 4 bases; bases with no gene match: 6. Germline assignment: CDR1 SGHRS and CDR2 YFSETQ. This CDR3 is 16 amino acids long.

This clonotype was counted a few times. The V gene is TRBV21-1, the J gene TRBJ2-7; TRBD1 is taken as the D call from the table, unchecked against the DNA. TRBV21-1 is a documented pseudogene. The length of the CDR3 is 16 residues. The CDR3 loop is CASSKVKPKGTDPKYV. The DNA for the CDR3 is TGTGCCAGCAGCAAAGTAAAGCCGAAAGGGACAGACCCTAAGTACGTC.

This clonotype was picked up a small number of times. The V and J genes are TRBV20-1 and TRBJ2-4, with D perhaps assigned TRBD1 or TRBD2 (5 bases each). This CDR3 is built from 13 residues. The germline CDR1 and CDR2 sequences are DFQATT and SNEGSKA (reference sequence). Trimming removed 2 bases at V and 8 bases at J, with 13 bases between. CDR3 protein: CSARNGAGDIQYF. The DNA of the CDR3 is TGCAGTGCTAGAAACGGGGCCGGGGACATTCAGTACTTC.